Given below is one T cell receptor (beta chain) in context. The data were taken from a study of blood T cell repertoires in COVID-19. Germline assignment: CDR1 SGHRS and CDR2 YFSETQ. V was trimmed by 4 bases and J by 12 bases, leaving 19 bases between them. The CDR3 has 14 amino acids. Here immunoSEQ multiplex PCR was the method, and the copy in TCRdb shows in-frame clones only, minus some. This sample yields about 110,000 clones, of which nearly 90% are seen a single time; 4% to 5.5% belongs to the top ten. This sequence joins TRBV5-1 and TRBJ2-2; a weak D match, TRBD1 (5 bases). The TCR was taken from a human donor in a cohort sampled during active COVID-19. Sequencing was done on a sample of peripheral blood. The CDR3 loop is CASSLKQGEVKLFF. The CDR3 DNA sequence: TGCGCCAGCAGCCTCAAGCAGGGTGAGGTAAAGCTGTTTTTT.